A selection of T cell receptor beta chains follows, all from one sample in a study of siplizumab effects on memory and regulatory T cells. Sequenced by immunoSEQ multiplex PCR; TCRdb stores in-frame clones only, minus some. The repertoire holds some 100,000 clones, with around 95% as singletons. Sequenced: Tregs sorted from blood. Source of these receptors: a human donor in good health. Each CDR3 is given with its conserved first and last residue. Fields, in order: V gene, CDR3 length, clone size, J gene, D gene, CDR3 DNA, CDR3 protein. D genes are given only for firm matches. Size values are once, few and many counts, or a class for expanded clones, and some rows have none.

V gene: TRBV11-2
CDR3 length: 14
clone size: .
J gene: TRBJ2-2
D gene: .
CDR3 DNA: TGTGCCAGCAGCTTTAGGGTTGGCACCGGGGAGCTGTTTTTT
CDR3 protein: CASSFRVGTGELFF

V gene: TRBV7-2
CDR3 length: 15
clone size: .
J gene: TRBJ2-7
D gene: TRBD2
CDR3 DNA: TGTGCCAGCAGCTTAGTTGGGACTATTAACTACGAGCAGTACTTC
CDR3 protein: CASSLVGTINYEQYF

V gene: TRBV6-5
CDR3 length: 14
clone size: .
J gene: TRBJ1-1
D gene: .
CDR3 DNA: TGTGCCAGCAGTTATAGCGGGGTGAGCACTGAAGCTTTCTTT
CDR3 protein: CASSYSGVSTEAFF

V gene: TRBV5-1
CDR3 length: 14
clone size: few
J gene: TRBJ2-2
D gene: .
CDR3 DNA: TGCGCCAGCAGCTTGGGTTCTGGCACCGGGGAGCTGTTTTTT
CDR3 protein: CASSLGSGTGELFF

V gene: TRBV6-6
CDR3 length: 13
clone size: .
J gene: TRBJ1-3
D gene: .
CDR3 DNA: TGTGCCAGCAGTAAGACGTTCGGAAACACCATATATTTT
CDR3 protein: CASSKTFGNTIYF

V gene: TRBV9
CDR3 length: 17
clone size: .
J gene: TRBJ2-3
D gene: TRBD2
CDR3 DNA: TGTGCCAGCAGCGTAGGTGTAGGCGGGAGGGTCCCAGATACGCAGTATTTT
CDR3 protein: CASSVGVGGRVPDTQYF

V gene: TRBV7-9
CDR3 length: 12
clone size: .
J gene: TRBJ2-3
D gene: .
CDR3 DNA: TGTGCCAGCAGCTCGTTTCTGGGTACGCAGTATTTT
CDR3 protein: CASSSFLGTQYF

V gene: TRBV15
CDR3 length: 12
clone size: .
J gene: TRBJ1-5
D gene: .
CDR3 DNA: TGTGCCACCAGCACACCATACCAGCCCCAGCATTTT
CDR3 protein: CATSTPYQPQHF

V gene: TRBV7-9
CDR3 length: 19
clone size: .
J gene: TRBJ2-1
D gene: .
CDR3 DNA: TGTGCCAGCAGCTTTCTCTCGGGATACCGTAGACCGGGTTACAATGAGCAGTTCTTC
CDR3 protein: CASSFLSGYRRPGYNEQFF

V gene: TRBV5-4
CDR3 length: 16
clone size: .
J gene: TRBJ1-2
D gene: .
CDR3 DNA: TGTGCCAGCAGCTTGCCTACCAGCCCCAATAACTATGGCTACACCTTC
CDR3 protein: CASSLPTSPNNYGYTF

V gene: TRBV9
CDR3 length: 15
clone size: .
J gene: TRBJ2-5
D gene: .
CDR3 DNA: TGTGCCAGCAGCGCCAGAAGAGGGGCCGAAGAGACCCAGTACTTC
CDR3 protein: CASSARRGAEETQYF

V gene: TRBV5-6
CDR3 length: 15
clone size: .
J gene: TRBJ2-7
D gene: .
CDR3 DNA: TGTGCCAGCAGCCAAAAGGTGGGGGGCGCCTACGAGCAGTACTTC
CDR3 protein: CASSQKVGGAYEQYF

V gene: TRBV28
CDR3 length: 12
clone size: .
J gene: TRBJ2-3
D gene: .
CDR3 DNA: TGTGCCAGCAGTTTAGAGGGAGATACGCAGTATTTT
CDR3 protein: CASSLEGDTQYF

V gene: TRBV7-3
CDR3 length: 15
clone size: .
J gene: TRBJ2-7
D gene: TRBD2
CDR3 DNA: TGTGCCAGCAGCTTATCGGGACTAGCGTCGTCCGAGCAGTACTTC
CDR3 protein: CASSLSGLASSEQYF

V gene: TRBV6-1
CDR3 length: 12
clone size: .
J gene: TRBJ1-3
D gene: TRBD1
CDR3 DNA: TGTGCCACCAGGGGGCCCGGAAACACCATATATTTT
CDR3 protein: CATRGPGNTIYF

V gene: TRBV5-1
CDR3 length: 15
clone size: .
J gene: TRBJ1-2
D gene: .
CDR3 DNA: TGCGCCAGCAGCCAAGATTACGACGGCGTCTATGGCTACACCTTC
CDR3 protein: CASSQDYDGVYGYTF

V gene: TRBV25-1
CDR3 length: 15
clone size: .
J gene: TRBJ2-1
D gene: .
CDR3 DNA: TGTGCCAGCAGTGCCGGGACCGCCACCTACAATGAGCAGTTCTTC
CDR3 protein: CASSAGTATYNEQFF

V gene: TRBV19
CDR3 length: 16
clone size: .
J gene: TRBJ1-3
D gene: .
CDR3 DNA: TGTGCCAGTAGTAGGCAGGGTTATCTCTCTGGAAACACCATATATTTT
CDR3 protein: CASSRQGYLSGNTIYF

V gene: TRBV19
CDR3 length: 14
clone size: .
J gene: TRBJ1-2
D gene: .
CDR3 DNA: TGTGCCAGTAGTACTTCAGACAGGATCTATGGCTACACCTTC
CDR3 protein: CASSTSDRIYGYTF

V gene: TRBV6-5
CDR3 length: 14
clone size: .
J gene: TRBJ1-1
D gene: .
CDR3 DNA: TGTGCCAGCAGGCGCAGCGCCATGAACACTGAAGCTTTCTTT
CDR3 protein: CASRRSAMNTEAFF

V gene: TRBV29-1
CDR3 length: 11
clone size: .
J gene: TRBJ2-7
D gene: .
CDR3 DNA: TGCAGCGTTGATGGACAGTACGAGCAGTACTTC
CDR3 protein: CSVDGQYEQYF

V gene: TRBV28
CDR3 length: 15
clone size: .
J gene: TRBJ2-4
D gene: .
CDR3 DNA: TGTGCCAGCAGCTCGGGAAGTAGGGCCAAAAACATTCAGTACTTC
CDR3 protein: CASSSGSRAKNIQYF

V gene: TRBV27
CDR3 length: 19
clone size: once
J gene: TRBJ2-1
D gene: TRBD2
CDR3 DNA: TGTGCCAGCAGCCTAGGGACTAGCGGGGGAGGTAGGGTCTACAATGAGCAGTTCTTC
CDR3 protein: CASSLGTSGGGRVYNEQFF

V gene: TRBV28
CDR3 length: 15
clone size: .
J gene: TRBJ2-6
D gene: .
CDR3 DNA: TGTGCCAGCAGTTTGATACAGTCTGGGGCCAACGTCCTGACTTTC
CDR3 protein: CASSLIQSGANVLTF

V gene: TRBV5-1
CDR3 length: 13
clone size: .
J gene: TRBJ1-1
D gene: .
CDR3 DNA: TGCGCCAGCAGCTTTTTGAGTACGACTGAAGCTTTCTTT
CDR3 protein: CASSFLSTTEAFF

V gene: TRBV30
CDR3 length: 11
clone size: .
J gene: TRBJ2-5
D gene: .
CDR3 DNA: TGTGCCTTTCATATACGAGAGACCCAGTACTTC
CDR3 protein: CAFHIRETQYF

V gene: TRBV10-2
CDR3 length: 16
clone size: .
J gene: TRBJ2-7
D gene: TRBD2
CDR3 DNA: TGCGCCACTCACCAACCCACTAGCGGGAGCTCCTACGAGCAGTACTTC
CDR3 protein: CATHQPTSGSSYEQYF

V gene: TRBV12-2
CDR3 length: 19
clone size: .
J gene: TRBJ1-4
D gene: .
CDR3 DNA: TGTGCAAGTCGCTTACCCCCCCGGACACATCTAGCAACTAATGAAAAACTGTTTTTT
CDR3 protein: CASRLPPRTHLATNEKLFF

V gene: TRBV11-3
CDR3 length: 16
clone size: .
J gene: TRBJ2-3
D gene: TRBD2
CDR3 DNA: TGTGCCAGCAGTCCCCCTAGCGGAGCTAGCACAGATACGCAGTATTTT
CDR3 protein: CASSPPSGASTDTQYF

V gene: TRBV30
CDR3 length: 14
clone size: few
J gene: TRBJ1-2
D gene: .
CDR3 DNA: TGTGCCTGGAGTCCCCTCCGGACCGAGTATGGCTACACCTTC
CDR3 protein: CAWSPLRTEYGYTF

V gene: TRBV7-8
CDR3 length: 18
clone size: .
J gene: TRBJ1-4
D gene: TRBD1
CDR3 DNA: TGTGCCAGCAGCTTCCGGGGACAGTTGGGAAGAGCTAATGAAAAACTGTTTTTT
CDR3 protein: CASSFRGQLGRANEKLFF

V gene: TRBV7-6
CDR3 length: 14
clone size: .
J gene: TRBJ1-2
D gene: .
CDR3 DNA: TGTGCCAGCAGCTCGACCCAAGCGAGGGGGGGCTACACCTTC
CDR3 protein: CASSSTQARGGYTF

V gene: TRBV15
CDR3 length: 16
clone size: .
J gene: TRBJ1-5
D gene: .
CDR3 DNA: TGTGCCACCAGCAGAGCGTTTGGCAGGGTTTATCAGCCCCAGCATTTT
CDR3 protein: CATSRAFGRVYQPQHF

V gene: TRBV5-5
CDR3 length: 13
clone size: .
J gene: TRBJ1-3
D gene: .
CDR3 DNA: TGTGCCAGCAGCTTGGTTGGGGGAAACACCATATATTTT
CDR3 protein: CASSLVGGNTIYF

V gene: TRBV29-1
CDR3 length: 14
clone size: .
J gene: TRBJ1-2
D gene: .
CDR3 DNA: TGCAGCGTTGTAGTCCTCGGGCGAGATAATGGCTACACCTTC
CDR3 protein: CSVVVLGRDNGYTF

V gene: TRBV4-1
CDR3 length: 15
clone size: once
J gene: TRBJ2-7
D gene: .
CDR3 DNA: TGCGCCAGCAGCCAAGTTCTAGACAGGAGGCAGGAGCAGTACTTC
CDR3 protein: CASSQVLDRRQEQYF

V gene: TRBV11-3
CDR3 length: 14
clone size: .
J gene: TRBJ2-5
D gene: .
CDR3 DNA: TGTGCCAGCAGCTTACGGGACGGCCAAGAGACCCAGTACTTC
CDR3 protein: CASSLRDGQETQYF

V gene: TRBV6-1
CDR3 length: 14
clone size: .
J gene: TRBJ2-5
D gene: TRBD2
CDR3 DNA: TGTGCCAGCAGTACCAATAGCGGGAGGGGGGAGCAGTACTTC
CDR3 protein: CASSTNSGRGEQYF

V gene: TRBV5-5
CDR3 length: 18
clone size: .
J gene: TRBJ2-3
D gene: TRBD1
CDR3 DNA: TGTGCCAGCAGCTCACGAAAAAGGACAGGGGTTTTGATAGATACGCAGTATTTT
CDR3 protein: CASSSRKRTGVLIDTQYF

V gene: TRBV30
CDR3 length: 13
clone size: .
J gene: TRBJ2-2
D gene: .
CDR3 DNA: TGTGCCTGGAGTAGGAGCGGAGGGGGGGAGCTGTTTTTT
CDR3 protein: CAWSRSGGGELFF

V gene: TRBV5-1
CDR3 length: 17
clone size: .
J gene: TRBJ2-3
D gene: TRBD2
CDR3 DNA: TGCGCCAGCAGCTTGGCCGTGGGTAGCGGGTATACAGATACGCAGTATTTT
CDR3 protein: CASSLAVGSGYTDTQYF